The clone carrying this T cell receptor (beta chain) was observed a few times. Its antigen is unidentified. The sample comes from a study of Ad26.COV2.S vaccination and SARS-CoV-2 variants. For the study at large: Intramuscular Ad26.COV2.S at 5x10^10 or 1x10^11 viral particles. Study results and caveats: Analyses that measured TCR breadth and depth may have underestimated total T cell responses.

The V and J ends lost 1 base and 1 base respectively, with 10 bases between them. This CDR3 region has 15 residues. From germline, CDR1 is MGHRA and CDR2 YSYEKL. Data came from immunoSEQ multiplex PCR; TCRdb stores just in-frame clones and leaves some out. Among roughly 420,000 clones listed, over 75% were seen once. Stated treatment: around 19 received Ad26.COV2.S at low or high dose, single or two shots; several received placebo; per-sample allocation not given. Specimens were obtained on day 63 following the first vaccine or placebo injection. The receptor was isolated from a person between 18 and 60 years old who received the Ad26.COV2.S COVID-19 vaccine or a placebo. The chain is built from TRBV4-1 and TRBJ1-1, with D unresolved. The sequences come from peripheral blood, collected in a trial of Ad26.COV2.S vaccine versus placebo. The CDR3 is CASSQVWTTNTEAFF. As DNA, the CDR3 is TGCGCCAGCAGCCAAGTTTGGACGACGAACACTGAAGCTTTCTTT.